The rows below give T cell receptor beta chains drawn from one sample of a study of molecular identifiers for immune sequencing clone quantification. TCRdb itself ran the PCR reads through MiXCR, one entry per CDR3 protein. The sample lists 85,000 to 95,000 distinct CDR3 sequences, under 20% seen once, with around 0.91% in the top ten. The sample comprised naive CD8+ T cells from blood, with Jurkat cell RNA spiked in. These receptors were taken from a human donor in good health. Some libraries in this study had Jurkat cell RNA spiked in. The CDR3 runs from the conserved cysteine through the conserved F or W. Fields, in order: J gene, CDR3 length, clone size, V gene, D gene, CDR3 DNA, CDR3 protein. D genes are given only for firm matches. The size entry is marked missing in some rows and otherwise reads once, few, many or a size class.

>TRBJ2-7|13|many|TRBV29-1|TRBD1
TGCAGCGTTGAAGAAGGACAGGACTACGAGCAGTACTTC
CSVEEGQDYEQYF
>TRBJ2-3|12|many|TRBV7-9|NA
TGTGCCAGCAGCGGCGAGAGAGATACGCAGTATTTT
CASSGERDTQYF
>TRBJ1-1|13|many|TRBV5-8|NA
TGTGCCAGCAGCTTCTGGTCGAACACTGAAGCTTTCTTT
CASSFWSNTEAFF
>TRBJ2-3|13|many|TRBV25-1|NA
TGTGCCAGCAGCGAAGGGAGCCCAGATACGCAGTATTTT
CASSEGSPDTQYF
>TRBJ2-7|13|many|TRBV12-3/TRBV12-4|TRBD1
TGTGCCAGCAGTATCGGACAGGGCTACGAGCAGTACTTC
CASSIGQGYEQYF
>TRBJ1-5|16|many|TRBV7-8|TRBD1
TGTGCCAGCAGCTTTCTCGCGGGACAGGGTAATCAGCCCCAGCATTTT
CASSFLAGQGNQPQHF
>TRBJ2-1|14|many|TRBV29-1|TRBD1
TGCAGCGTTGAAGGGACAGGGTTTTACAATGAGCAGTTCTTC
CSVEGTGFYNEQFF
>TRBJ1-1|11|many|TRBV28|NA
TGTGCCAGCACCCTCGGGCCTGAAGCTTTCTTT
CASTLGPEAFF
>TRBJ1-5|14|NA|TRBV4-3|NA
TGCGCCAGCAGCCAAGAAAGGGTAGGTCAGCCCCAGCATTTT
CASSQERVGQPQHF
>TRBJ2-7|13|many|TRBV7-9|NA
TGTGCCAGCAGCCCCGGGATCCTCTACGAGCAGTACTTC
CASSPGILYEQYF
>TRBJ2-7|14|few|TRBV13|NA
TGTGCCAGCAATGCACAGGATGGATCCTACGAGCAGTACTTC
CASNAQDGSYEQYF
>TRBJ1-1|13|many|TRBV30|TRBD1
TGTGCCTGGTGGCGGGGGACAGGGGCGGAAGCTTTCTTT
CAWWRGTGAEAFF
>TRBJ2-7|16|NA|TRBV1|NA
TGCACCAGCAGCCAAGGCGGTAGCGGGATAATCTACGAGCAGTACTTC
CTSSQGGSGIIYEQYF
>TRBJ2-7|15|many|TRBV27|TRBD1
TGTGCCAGCAGTCAACTAGGACAGGACAACTACGAGCAGTACTTC
CASSQLGQDNYEQYF
>TRBJ1-5|15|few|TRBV19|NA
TGTGCCAGTAGTATAGGTTCCAGGGGATTTCAGCCCCAGCATTTT
CASSIGSRGFQPQHF
>TRBJ2-3|15|many|TRBV9|NA
TGTGCCAGCAGCACTCTAGGGGCGGCCACAGATACGCAGTATTTT
CASSTLGAATDTQYF
>TRBJ1-1|16|many|TRBV4-3|TRBD1
TGCGCCAGCAGCCGAGGCGACAGGGGGCTGAGGACTGAAGCTTTCTTT
CASSRGDRGLRTEAFF
>TRBJ1-1|15|NA|TRBV28|NA
TGTGCCAGCAGTTTACTGGGGTTCAAGAACACTGAAGCTTTCTTT
CASSLLGFKNTEAFF
>TRBJ2-3|15|many|TRBV7-2|TRBD2
TGTGCCAGCAGCTCCTCGGCGGGGGGCACAGATACGCAGTATTTT
CASSSSAGGTDTQYF
>TRBJ2-2|16|many|TRBV4-3|NA
TGCGCCAGCAGCCAAGATAACAGGGCTGACACCGGGGAGCTGTTTTTT
CASSQDNRADTGELFF
>TRBJ2-1|12|few|TRBV11-2|NA
TGTGCCAGCAGCTTAGATGGACATGAGCAGTTCTTC
CASSLDGHEQFF
>TRBJ2-7|12|NA|TRBV29-1|NA
TGCGGCGTTGAAGTCAGGGCCTACGAGCAGTACTTC
CGVEVRAYEQYF
>TRBJ2-7|14|many|TRBV7-6|NA
TGTGCCAGCAGCTTTAAAGCAGCATCCTACGAGCAGTACTTC
CASSFKAASYEQYF
>TRBJ2-7|17|many|TRBV12-5|TRBD2
TGTGCTAGTGGTTTGGCCGTAGTAGCGGGGGAAAACTACGAGCAGTACTTC
CASGLAVVAGENYEQYF
>TRBJ2-7|16|NA|TRBV4-3|NA
TGCGCCAGCAGCCAAGATCGGGTCTTTGCGGGCTACGAGCAGTACTTC
CASSQDRVFAGYEQYF
>TRBJ1-5|16|NA|TRBV20-1|TRBD1
TGCAGTGCTAGAGATCTGAGAGGGGGCGAGAATCAGCCCCAGCATTTT
CSARDLRGGENQPQHF
>TRBJ2-1|13|NA|TRBV3-2|NA
TGTGCCAGCAGCTGCTCCCGGAGGCGTGAGCAGTTCTTC
CASSCSRRREQFF
>TRBJ2-2|15|few|TRBV27|TRBD2
TGTGCCAGCACCATAGCGGGACTTAACACCGGGGAGCTGTTTTTT
CASTIAGLNTGELFF
>TRBJ2-5|15|many|TRBV2|NA
TGTGCCAGCGGGAGTGATCCGGAGCATCAAGAGACCCAGTACTTC
CASGSDPEHQETQYF
>TRBJ2-7|14|many|TRBV5-1|NA
TGCGCCAGCAGCTTGTATGTCGGAGCCTACGAGCAGTACTTC
CASSLYVGAYEQYF
>TRBJ1-2|14|many|TRBV4-1|NA
TGCGCCAGCAGCCGAGACGAAGCTAACTATGGCTACACCTTC
CASSRDEANYGYTF
>TRBJ2-7|12|many|TRBV5-4|TRBD2
TGTGCCAGCAGCCTGGGACTAGCCGAGCAGTACTTC
CASSLGLAEQYF
>TRBJ2-7|19|many|TRBV21-1|NA
TGTGCCAGCAGCAAAAACTCGTCGACAGGGGGCGCGGGGTACTACGAGCAGTACTTC
CASSKNSSTGGAGYYEQYF
>TRBJ2-7|14|once|TRBV5-5|NA
TGTGCCAGCAGCCCGACAGGAGATTCCTACGAGCAGTGCTTC
CASSPTGDSYEQCF
>TRBJ2-2|15|many|TRBV27|NA
TGTGCCAGCAGTTCCTGGACGGTGAACACCGGGGAGCTGTTTTTT
CASSSWTVNTGELFF
>TRBJ1-5|13|many|TRBV2|TRBD1
TGTGCCAGCACCGGACAGGGGGATCAGCCCCAGCATTTT
CASTGQGDQPQHF
>TRBJ1-5|15|many|TRBV10-2|NA
TGCGCCAGCAGTGTTGGGGGCCATAGCAATCAGCCCCAGCATTTT
CASSVGGHSNQPQHF